One and the same sample provided the 3 T cell receptor beta chains below, sequenced in a study of T-cell reconstitution after alpha-beta-depleted transplantation in children. Using unique molecular identifiers, the investigators prepared the TCRbeta library. TCRdb ran MiXCR on the PCR reads and lists one entry per CDR3 protein. The sample records 500,000 to 750,000 distinct CDR3 sequences, 20% to 30% being singletons. This specimen consisted of PBMCs, obtained before TCRalphabeta/CD19-depleted stem cell transplant. These receptors were collected from a boy less than two years old with Wiskott-Aldrich syndrome, due to receive a stem cell transplant.

The chain employs TRBV10-3 and TRBJ2-1; TRBD2 matches at 7 bases. Trimming cost V 6 bases and J 8 bases; bases outside gene matches: 7. The CDR3 sequence is 13 residues long. Germline V gene lookup returns CDR1 ENHRY and CDR2 SYGVKD. CDR3 residues: CAISGGSGDEQFF. CDR3 nucleotide sequence: TGTGCCATCAGCGGCGGGAGCGGGGATGAGCAGTTCTTC.

In this sample, this clonotype turned up a few times. The chain combines TRBV7-3 with TRBJ2-1; either TRBD1 or TRBD2 may supply D (6 bases each). This CDR3 has 18 residues. Germline V gives CDR1 SGHTA, CDR2 FQGTGA. The V end lost 1 base, the J end lost 6 bases, and 22 bases lay between the germline ends. The DNA for the CDR3 is TGTGCCAGCAGCTTAAAAGGAAGCGGGTCTCTAGGGGGCAATGAGCAGTTCTTC. Residues: CASSLKGSGSLGGNEQFF.

The V and J genes are TRBV12-3 or TRBV12-4 and TRBJ2-7, with D maybe TRBD1 (6 bases). This CDR3 comprises 15 residues. Trimming shortened V by 3 bases and J by 5 bases, and 17 bases separated the two germline ends. The DNA for the CDR3 is TGTGCCAGCAGTTTCCTGGGGGCCGCTCCCCACGAGCAGTACTTC. Protein product: CASSFLGAAPHEQYF.